These 22 T cell receptor beta chains were all obtained from the same sample, sequenced in a study of CD8 T cells in Susac syndrome. With random hexamers, roughly 0.45 to 1 ug RNA was reverse transcribed. Via MiXCR, TCRdb re-called the immunoSEQ multiplex PCR reads, giving one row per CDR3 protein. The table shows tens of thousands of distinct CDR3 sequences, with roughly 95% occurring only once. The sample was CD8+ T cells from PBMCs. The receptor set was obtained from a human donor with Susac syndrome.

The V call is TRBV20-1, the J call TRBJ2-5, with D tentatively TRBD2 (5 bases). The CDR3 is 12 amino acids. Germline CDR1 reads DFQATT; CDR2 reads SNEGSKA (reference sequence). V was shortened by 4 bases and J by 5 bases, with 11 bases between the two germline ends. The CDR3, as DNA: TGCAGTGCTATGACTGGACTTGAGACCCAGTACTTC. Translation: CSAMTGLETQYF.

The CDR3 DNA reads TGTGCCTGGAAAGGGCAGGCCTCCAAGCAGTACTTC. Its translation is CAWKGQASKQYF. V gene TRBV2 combines with J gene TRBJ2-7, with D hard to call. CDR3 length: 12 residues. Germline V CDR1 and CDR2: SNHLY, FYNNEI. V was cut by 11 bases and J by 8 bases, with 19 bases left in between.

The chain joins TRBV25-1 to TRBJ2-7; 7 bases map to TRBD1. In germline, CDR1 is MGHDK, CDR2 SYGVNS. Germline trimming cut 6 bases from V and 6 bases from J; bases unmatched to any gene: 2. This CDR3 is 11 amino acids long. The CDR3 region is CASRAGGEQYF. The DNA of the CDR3 is TGTGCCAGCAGGGCAGGGGGCGAGCAGTACTTC.

The rearrangement uses TRBV6-2 or TRBV6-3 and TRBJ2-2; D not resolved. The germline CDR1 and CDR2 sequences are MNHEY and SVGEGT. The V and J ends lost 2 bases and 6 bases respectively, with 1 base between them. The length of the CDR3 is 11 residues. The CDR3 reads CASSYPGELFF. The CDR3 bases are TGTGCCAGCAGTTACCCCGGGGAGCTGTTTTTT.

This chain connects TRBV11-1 to TRBJ1-1, with unresolved D. CDR1 is SGHAT and CDR2 is FQDESV in the germline V gene (reference sequence). Trimming shortened V by 4 bases and J by 1 base, and 10 bases separated the two germline ends. This CDR3 region has 14 residues. DNA for the CDR3: TGTGCCAGCAGCTCCCTTGGAGGGAACACTGAAGCTTTCTTT. This gives the protein CASSSLGGNTEAFF.

This sequence joins TRBV5-4 and TRBJ1-1; a possible D gene is TRBD1 (6 bases). Between the trimmed V and J ends, which lost 0 bases and 1 base, there was a span of 10 bases. In germline, CDR1 is SGHNT, CDR2 YYREEE (reference sequence). The CDR3 sequence is 15 residues long. In DNA form, the CDR3 reads TGTGCCAGCAGCTTGGGTTCAGGGGCGAACACTGAAGCTTTCTTT. Protein: CASSLGSGANTEAFF.

The rearrangement joins TRBV28 to TRBJ2-2; D might be TRBD2 (5 bases). The germline CDR1 and CDR2 sequences are MDHEN and SYDVKM. The CDR3 is 13 amino acids. V gave up 10 bases and J gave up 1 base, with 10 bases separating them. The chain's CDR3 is CATYRGNTGELFF. CDR3 in DNA: TGTGCCACCTACCGGGGGAACACCGGGGAGCTGTTTTTT.

DNA for the CDR3: TGCAGTGCGCAATCTACCGCCGGGACCCCGGACAATGAGCAGTTCTTC. It encodes CSAQSTAGTPDNEQFF. This chain joins TRBV20-1 and TRBJ2-1, with D perhaps TRBD1 or TRBD2 (5 bases each). The V end lost 6 bases, the J end lost 5 bases, and 23 bases lay between the germline ends. CDR3 size: 16 residues. CDR1 is DFQATT, CDR2 SNEGSKA, per germline (reference sequence).

The chain combines TRBV9 with TRBJ1-2; D is ambiguous. This CDR3 region has 14 residues. The germline CDR1 and CDR2 sequences are SGDLS and YYNGEE. V lost 2 bases, J lost 8 bases, and 16 bases lay in between. CDR3 DNA: TGTGCCAGCAGCGTCGGTAGCGCGGGAGGGGGCTACACCTTC. This encodes CASSVGSAGGGYTF.

J is TRBJ1-1 and V is TRBV7-2; D uncertain. Trimming removed 6 bases from V and 8 bases from J, with 22 bases in between. CDR3 length: 15 amino acids. Germline CDR1 is SGHTA and CDR2 is FQGNSA. CDR3: CASRLTSAKTTEAFF. DNA of the CDR3: TGTGCCAGCAGACTTACGTCGGCCAAGACAACCGAAGCTTTCTTT.

The chain employs TRBV19 and TRBJ2-5, with 9 bases matching TRBD1. Per germline, CDR1 LNHDA and CDR2 SQIVND (reference sequence). CDR3 length: 13 residues. V lost 9 bases and J lost 0; bases outside the gene matches: 2. This CDR3 reads CASGQGNQETQYF. The CDR3 DNA follows: TGTGCCAGCGGACAGGGGAACCAAGAGACCCAGTACTTC.

In its sample, this clonotype was seen once. The CDR3 DNA follows: TGTGCCAGCAGCCAAGACAGAGCCTCCTACAATGAGCAGTTCTTC. Protein: CASSQDRASYNEQFF. This chain links TRBV14 with TRBJ2-1; D uncertain. This CDR3 is built from 15 residues. Trimming cost V 0 bases and J 0 bases, with 6 bases left between them. The germline gives CDR1 SGHDN, CDR2 FVKESK.

The V gene is TRBV14, the J gene TRBJ1-6; unclear D gene. From germline, CDR1 is SGHDN and CDR2 FVKESK. This CDR3 comprises 13 residues. Trimming pared 2 bases from V and 8 bases from J, leaving 7 bases between. CDR3 sequence (DNA): TGTGCCAGCAGCCAATGGGGAGATTCACCCCTCCACTTT. Its translation is CASSQWGDSPLHF.

V is TRBV11-2 and J is TRBJ2-1; weak D call: TRBD1 (6 bases). V gave up 9 bases and J gave up 2 bases, with 14 bases separating them. CDR1 and CDR2 (germline): SGHAT, FQNNGV. The CDR3 length is 14 residues. The CDR3: CASTPGAAYNEQFF. The CDR3 bases are TGTGCCAGTACACCAGGGGCAGCCTACAATGAGCAGTTCTTC.

The CDR3 spells CASSLGGDRTDTQYF. The CDR3 nucleotides read TGCGCCAGCAGCTTGGGGGGAGACCGCACAGATACGCAGTATTTT. The V call is TRBV5-1, the J call TRBJ2-3; D might be TRBD2 (5 bases). Germline V lookup: CDR1 SGHRS, CDR2 YFSETQ. Trimming took 0 bases from V and 1 from J, leaving 9 bases between them. This CDR3 is 15 amino acids long.

In its sample, this clonotype was seen once. The chain combines TRBV7-2 with TRBJ2-5; D is undetermined. With 3 bases removed from V and 0 bases from J, the gap between germline ends came to 2 bases. Germline values: CDR1 SGHTA, CDR2 FQGNSA. The CDR3 has 12 residues. The CDR3 region is CASSFYQETQYF. CDR3 nucleotides: TGTGCCAGCAGCTTCTACCAAGAGACCCAGTACTTC.

The J gene is TRBJ2-5, the V gene TRBV29-1; D ambiguous. Trimming removed 4 bases at V and 1 base at J, with 7 bases between. There are 12 residues in the CDR3. Germline assignment: CDR1 SQVTM and CDR2 ANQGSEA. CDR3 protein: CSVARLQETQYF. Here the CDR3 DNA reads TGCAGCGTTGCACGCCTCCAAGAGACCCAGTACTTC.

V and J are TRBV7-9 and TRBJ2-6; no clear D gene. Germline V lookup: CDR1 SEHNR, CDR2 FQNEAQ (reference sequence). CDR3 size: 15 residues. Deletions cut 0 bases from V and 4 bases from J, with 7 bases between. The CDR3, as DNA: TGTGCCAGCAGCTTAGCACTAATGGGGGCCAACGTCCTGACTTTC. Its protein product is CASSLALMGANVLTF.

The chain couples TRBV28 to TRBJ2-7; maybe TRBD1 (7 bases). The CDR3 spans 15 residues. Germline V gene lookup returns CDR1 MDHEN and CDR2 SYDVKM. Trimming pared 3 bases from V and 6 bases from J, leaving 18 bases between. The CDR3 sequence is CASSFGAGGRGEQYF. CDR3 DNA: TGTGCCAGCAGTTTCGGCGCAGGGGGGAGAGGCGAGCAGTACTTC.

V gene TRBV10-3 combines with J gene TRBJ2-5, with 10 bases that match TRBD1. The germline V gene has CDR1 ENHRY and CDR2 SYGVKD. V shed 4 bases, J shed 1 base, and the junction held 6 bases outside the gene matches. The CDR3 extends over 16 amino acids. CDR3 amino acids: CAISGFRDRGQETQYF. The CDR3 DNA reads as TGTGCCATCAGTGGATTCAGGGACAGGGGCCAAGAGACCCAGTACTTC.

The chain carries TRBV30 and TRBJ1-5; D gene ambiguous. This CDR3 is 14 amino acids long. Germline V lookup: CDR1 GTSNPN, CDR2 SVGIG (reference sequence). Trimming pared 0 bases from V and 0 bases from J, leaving 6 bases between. The CDR3 bases are TGTGCCTGGAGTGTAACTCATAGCAATCAGCCCCAGCATTTT. This sequence encodes CAWSVTHSNQPQHF.

The gene calls are TRBV6-6 and TRBJ1-1; 7 bases are a match to TRBD1. V lost 2 bases, J lost 3 bases, and 9 bases stayed unmatched. Germline CDR1 and CDR2: MNHNY and SVGAGI (reference sequence). CDR3 length equals 16 residues. The CDR3: CASSYARQGWDTEAFF. The CDR3 DNA reads as TGTGCCAGCAGTTACGCCCGACAGGGATGGGACACTGAAGCTTTCTTT.